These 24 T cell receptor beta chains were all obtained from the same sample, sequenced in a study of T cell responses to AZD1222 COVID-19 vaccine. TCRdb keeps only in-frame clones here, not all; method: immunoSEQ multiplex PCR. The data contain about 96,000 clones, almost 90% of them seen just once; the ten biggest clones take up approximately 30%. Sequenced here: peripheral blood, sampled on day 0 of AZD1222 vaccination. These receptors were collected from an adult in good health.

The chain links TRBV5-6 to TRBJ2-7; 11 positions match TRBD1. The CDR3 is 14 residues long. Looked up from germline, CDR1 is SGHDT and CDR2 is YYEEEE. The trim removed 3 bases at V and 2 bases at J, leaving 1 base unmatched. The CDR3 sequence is CASSSGQGAYEQYF. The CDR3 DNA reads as TGTGCCAGCAGCTCGGGACAGGGGGCCTACGAGCAGTACTTC.

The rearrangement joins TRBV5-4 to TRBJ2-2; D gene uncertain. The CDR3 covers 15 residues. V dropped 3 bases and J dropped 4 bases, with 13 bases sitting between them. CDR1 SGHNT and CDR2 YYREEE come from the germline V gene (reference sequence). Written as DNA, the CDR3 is TGTGCCAGCAGCTCCGAAGGGTCGGGCACCGGGGAGCTGTTTTTT. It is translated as CASSSEGSGTGELFF.

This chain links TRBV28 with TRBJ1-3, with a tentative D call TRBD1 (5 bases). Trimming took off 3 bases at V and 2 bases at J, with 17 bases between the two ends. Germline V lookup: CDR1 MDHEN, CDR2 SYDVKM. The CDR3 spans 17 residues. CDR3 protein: CASSFVLQGRAGNTIYF. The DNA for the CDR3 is TGTGCCAGCAGTTTCGTCCTCCAGGGTCGTGCTGGAAACACCATATATTTT.

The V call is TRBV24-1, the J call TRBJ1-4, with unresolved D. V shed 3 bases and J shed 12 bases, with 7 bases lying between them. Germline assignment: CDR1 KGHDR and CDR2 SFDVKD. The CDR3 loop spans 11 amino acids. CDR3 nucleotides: TGTGCCACCAGTGATGCCTATGAACTGTTTTTT. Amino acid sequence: CATSDAYELFF.

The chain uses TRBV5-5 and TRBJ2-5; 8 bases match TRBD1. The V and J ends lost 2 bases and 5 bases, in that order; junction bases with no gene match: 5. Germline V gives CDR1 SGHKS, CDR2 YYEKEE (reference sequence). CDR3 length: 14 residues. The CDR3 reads CASSFSRGRETQYF. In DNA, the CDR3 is TGTGCCAGCAGCTTTAGCAGGGGGCGGGAGACCCAGTACTTC. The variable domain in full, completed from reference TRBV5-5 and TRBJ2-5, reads DAGVTQSPTHLIKTRGQQVTLRCSPISGHKSVSWYQQVLGQGPQFIFQYYEKEERGRGNFPDRFSARQFPNYSSELNVNALLLGDSALYLCASSFSRGRETQYFGPGTRLLVL.

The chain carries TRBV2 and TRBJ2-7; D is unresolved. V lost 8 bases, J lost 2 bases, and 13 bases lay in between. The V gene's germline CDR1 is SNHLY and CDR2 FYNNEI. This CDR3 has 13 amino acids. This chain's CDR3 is CASSAVTTYEQYF. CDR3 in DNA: TGTGCCAGCTCAGCCGTTACAACCTACGAGCAGTACTTC.

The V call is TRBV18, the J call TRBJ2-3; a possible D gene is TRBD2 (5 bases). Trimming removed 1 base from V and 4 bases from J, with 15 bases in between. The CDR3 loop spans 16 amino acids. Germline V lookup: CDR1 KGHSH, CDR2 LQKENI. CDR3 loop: CASSPRGYPWADTQYF. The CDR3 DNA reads TGTGCCAGCTCACCACGAGGGTATCCGTGGGCAGATACGCAGTATTTT.

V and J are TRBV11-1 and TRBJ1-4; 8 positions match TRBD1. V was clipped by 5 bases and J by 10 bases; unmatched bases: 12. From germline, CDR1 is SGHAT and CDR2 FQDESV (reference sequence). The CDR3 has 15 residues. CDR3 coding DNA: TGTGCCAGCAGCCCCGAGATCGGGACAGGTCGAAAACTGTTTTTT. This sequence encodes CASSPEIGTGRKLFF.

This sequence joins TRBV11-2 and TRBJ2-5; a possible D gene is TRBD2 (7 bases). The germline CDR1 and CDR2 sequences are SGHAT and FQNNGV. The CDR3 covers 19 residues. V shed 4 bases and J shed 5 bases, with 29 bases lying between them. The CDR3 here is CASSSRGGGRGYLRETQYF. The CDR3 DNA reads TGTGCCAGCAGCTCCCGTGGGGGGGGCCGCGGGTATCTTAGGGAGACCCAGTACTTC.

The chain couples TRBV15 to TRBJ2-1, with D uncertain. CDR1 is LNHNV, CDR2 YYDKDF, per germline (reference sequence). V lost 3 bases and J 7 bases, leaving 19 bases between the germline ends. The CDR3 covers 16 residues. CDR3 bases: TGTGCCACCAGCAGGGAAAAGGGTTCCTCGGAGAATGAGCAGTTCTTC. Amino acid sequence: CATSREKGSSENEQFF. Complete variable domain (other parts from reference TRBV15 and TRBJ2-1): DAMVIQNPRYQVTQFGKPVTLSCSQTLNHNVMYWYQQKSSQAPKLLFHYYDKDFNNEADTPDNFQSRRPNTSFCFLDIRSPGLGDTAMYLCATSREKGSSENEQFFGPGTRLTVL.

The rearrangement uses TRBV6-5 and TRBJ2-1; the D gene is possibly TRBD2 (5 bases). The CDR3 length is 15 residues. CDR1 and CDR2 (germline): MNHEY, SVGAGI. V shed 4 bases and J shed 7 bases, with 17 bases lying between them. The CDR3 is CASSSVLGGLNEQFF. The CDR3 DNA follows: TGTGCCAGCAGTTCCGTTCTTGGAGGTCTGAATGAGCAGTTCTTC.

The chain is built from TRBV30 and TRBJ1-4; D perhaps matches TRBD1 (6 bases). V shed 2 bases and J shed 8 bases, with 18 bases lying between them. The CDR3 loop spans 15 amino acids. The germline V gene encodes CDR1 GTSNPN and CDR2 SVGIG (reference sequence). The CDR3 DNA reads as TGTGCCTGGAGTTACAGGGAAGGGGATGGGGAAAAACTGTTTTTT. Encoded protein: CAWSYREGDGEKLFF. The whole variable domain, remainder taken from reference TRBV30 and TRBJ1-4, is SQTIHQWPATLVQPVGSPLSLECTVEGTSNPNLYWYRQAAGRGLQLLFYSVGIGQISSEVPQNLSASRPQDRQFILSSKKLLLSDSGFYLCAWSYREGDGEKLFFGSGTQLSVL.

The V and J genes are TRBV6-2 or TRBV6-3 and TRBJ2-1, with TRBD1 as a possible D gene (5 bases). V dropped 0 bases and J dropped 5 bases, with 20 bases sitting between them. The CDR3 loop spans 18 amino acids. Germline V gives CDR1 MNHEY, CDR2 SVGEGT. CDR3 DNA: TGTGCCAGCAGTTACTCGCGAACAGGTTTCCCTATACACAATGAGCAGTTCTTC. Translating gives CASSYSRTGFPIHNEQFF.

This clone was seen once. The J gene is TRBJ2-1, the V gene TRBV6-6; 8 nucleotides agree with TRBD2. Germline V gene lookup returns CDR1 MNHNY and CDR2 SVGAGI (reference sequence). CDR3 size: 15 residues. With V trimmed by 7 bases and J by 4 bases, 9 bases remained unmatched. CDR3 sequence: CASTTQRETYNEQFF. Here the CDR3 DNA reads TGTGCCAGCACCACACAGCGGGAGACTTACAATGAGCAGTTCTTC.

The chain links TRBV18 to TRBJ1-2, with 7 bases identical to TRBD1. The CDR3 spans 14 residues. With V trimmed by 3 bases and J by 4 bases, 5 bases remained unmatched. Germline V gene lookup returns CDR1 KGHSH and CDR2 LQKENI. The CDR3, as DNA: TGTGCCAGCTCACCCAGACAGGGCGGCTATGGCTACACCTTC. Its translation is CASSPRQGGYGYTF.

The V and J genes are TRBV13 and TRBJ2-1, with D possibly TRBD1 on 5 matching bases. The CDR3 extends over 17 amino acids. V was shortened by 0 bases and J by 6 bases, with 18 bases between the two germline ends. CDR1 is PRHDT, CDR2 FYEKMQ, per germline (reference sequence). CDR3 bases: TGTGCCAGCAGCTTAGGGCTTGGGTCAGGGATCATCAATGAGCAGTTCTTC. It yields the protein CASSLGLGSGIINEQFF.

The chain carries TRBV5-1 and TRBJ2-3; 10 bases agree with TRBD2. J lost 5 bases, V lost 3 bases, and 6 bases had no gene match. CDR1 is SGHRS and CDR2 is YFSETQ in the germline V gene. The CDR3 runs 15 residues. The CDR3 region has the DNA TGCGCCAGCAGCTCCAGCGGGAGGGCTGGAGATACGCAGTATTTT. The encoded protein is CASSSSGRAGDTQYF.

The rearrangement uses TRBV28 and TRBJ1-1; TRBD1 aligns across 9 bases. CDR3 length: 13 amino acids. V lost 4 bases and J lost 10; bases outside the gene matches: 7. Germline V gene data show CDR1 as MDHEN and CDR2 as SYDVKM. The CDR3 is CASSSGQGIRAFF. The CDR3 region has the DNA TGTGCCAGCAGTTCCGGACAGGGGATTAGAGCTTTCTTT. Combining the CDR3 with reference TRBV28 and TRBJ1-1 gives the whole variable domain DVKVTQSSRYLVKRTGEKVFLECVQDMDHENMFWYRQDPGLGLRLIYFSYDVKMKEKGDIPEGYSVSREKKERFSLILESASTNQTSMYLCASSSGQGIRAFFGQGTRLTVV.

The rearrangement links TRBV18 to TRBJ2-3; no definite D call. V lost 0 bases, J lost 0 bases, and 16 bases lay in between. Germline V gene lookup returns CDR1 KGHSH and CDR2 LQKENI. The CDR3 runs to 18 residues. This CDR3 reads CASSPPKVRVSSTDTQYF. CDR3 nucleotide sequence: TGTGCCAGCTCACCACCCAAAGTGCGAGTATCTAGCACAGATACGCAGTATTTT.

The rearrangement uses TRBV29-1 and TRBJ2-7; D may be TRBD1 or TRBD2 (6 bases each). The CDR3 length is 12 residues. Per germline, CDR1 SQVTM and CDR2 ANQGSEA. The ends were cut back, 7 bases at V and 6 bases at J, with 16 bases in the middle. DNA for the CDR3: TGCAGCGGGGGAACGGGGGCAGGCGAGCAGTACTTC. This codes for CSGGTGAGEQYF.

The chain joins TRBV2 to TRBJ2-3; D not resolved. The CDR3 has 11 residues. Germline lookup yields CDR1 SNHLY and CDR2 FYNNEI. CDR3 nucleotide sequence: TGTGGGTGCGCAGTCACAGATACGCAGTATTTT. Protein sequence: CGCAVTDTQYF. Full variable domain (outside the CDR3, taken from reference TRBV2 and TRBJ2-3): EPEVTQTPSHQVTQMGQEVILRCVPISNHLYFYWYRQILGQKVEFLVSFYNNEISEKSEIFDDQFSVERPDGSNFTLKIRSTKLEDSAMYFCGCAVTDTQYFGPGTRLTVL.

CDR3 nucleotide sequence: TGTGCCAGCAGCTTTGGACAGGGGAGGTCACCCCTCCACTTT. Its protein product is CASSFGQGRSPLHF. The rearrangement links TRBV7-8 to TRBJ1-6; 9 nucleotides match TRBD1. CDR1 is SGHVS, CDR2 FQNEAQ, per germline. Trimming cost V 3 bases and J 10 bases; bases outside gene matches: 4. The CDR3 consists of 14 residues.

The chain's CDR3 is CASSPPGQGVLAGELFF. CDR3 in DNA: TGTGCCAGCAGCCCCCCGGGACAGGGGGTTCTTGCCGGGGAGCTGTTTTTT. The rearrangement joins TRBV5-4 to TRBJ2-2, with 11 bases identical to TRBD1. This CDR3 has 17 residues. Germline V gene lookup returns CDR1 SGHNT and CDR2 YYREEE (reference sequence). V was clipped by 4 bases and J by 6 bases; unmatched bases: 11.

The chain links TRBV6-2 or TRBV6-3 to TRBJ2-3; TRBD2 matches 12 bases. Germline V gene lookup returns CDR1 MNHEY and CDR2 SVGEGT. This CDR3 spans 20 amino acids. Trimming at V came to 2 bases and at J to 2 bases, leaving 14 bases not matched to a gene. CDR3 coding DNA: TGTGCCAGCAGTTACCTGCCTAGCGGGAGGGCCAGGTCCTACACAGATACGCAGTATTTT. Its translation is CASSYLPSGRARSYTDTQYF.